What follows is one T cell receptor beta chain and its context. Its matching antigen is unknown. The sample belongs to a study of spatial heterogeneity in lung cancer. Whole-study findings and limits: Tumoral mutation counts were tracked by counts of expanded intratumoral alpha and beta TCRs.

Time point indicated: sample taken at primary tumor resection. Whole RNA obtained from tumor, nontumor lung or frozen PBMC underwent sequencing without sorting. Each molecule of TCR cDNA was tagged with one unique molecular identifier. MiXCR was run by TCRdb on the 5' RACE reads, yielding one entry per CDR3 protein. The table includes 17,000 or so distinct CDR3 sequences, about 6.3% detected once. The germline CDR1 and CDR2 sequences are SGHNT and YYREEE (reference sequence). V lost 4 bases and J lost 2; bases outside the gene matches: 4. This CDR3 region has 16 residues. The clonotype comes from a female donor with early-stage non-small cell lung cancer. This sample comprised lung tumor tissue, obtained at surgery. This rearrangement joins TRBV5-4 to TRBJ2-3, with 13 bases fitting TRBD2. In nucleotides, the CDR3 is TGTGCCAGCAGCGAGGGACTAGCGGGACTCACAGATACGCAGTATTTT. It translates to CASSEGLAGLTDTQYF.